Reported below is one T cell receptor beta chain. The CDR3 loop spans 15 amino acids. The ends were cut back, 1 base at V and 3 bases at J, with 12 bases in the middle. Germline V gene sequence: CDR1 SGHTA, CDR2 FQGNSA. TCRdb analysed the RT-PCR reads with MiXCR anew, one entry per CDR3 protein. The sample carries about 700,000 distinct CDR3 sequences, more than 13% recorded once. The sample comprised memory CD4+ T cells from blood. The chain combines TRBV7-2 with TRBJ1-2; no firm D call. The origin of this receptor is a female donor in good health, serving as a healthy control. CDR3 in DNA: TGTGCCAGCAGCTTAGGGGCAGGAGGATACTATGGCTACACCTTC. It is translated as CASSLGAGGYYGYTF. Variable domain in full (rest from reference TRBV7-2 and TRBJ1-2): GAGVSQSPSNKVTEKGKDVELRCDPISGHTALYWYRQSLGQGLEFLIYFQGNSAPDKSGLPSDRFSAERTGGSVSTLTIQRTQQEDSAVYLCASSLGAGGYYGYTFGSGTRLTVV.